Below, 20 T cell receptor beta chains from the same sample are listed, as sequenced in a study of blood T cell repertoires in COVID-19. Libraries were prepared by immunoSEQ multiplex PCR; TCRdb keeps only in-frame clonotypes and omits some of them. The table records hundreds of thousands of clones, less than 90% of them present only once. Material: peripheral blood. Every receptor here comes from a human donor in a cohort sampled during active COVID-19.

The chain recombines TRBV28 with TRBJ1-5, with 10 bases identical to TRBD1. Losses at the gene ends were 5 bases for V and 2 bases for J; bases not matched to a gene: 12. Germline-derived CDR1 and CDR2 are MDHEN and SYDVKM. This CDR3 is 18 amino acids long. Written as DNA, the CDR3 is TGTGCCAGCAGTATACCGGGACAGGGGTATTATGGCAATCAGCCCCAGCATTTT. Translated, it gives CASSIPGQGYYGNQPQHF.

The V gene is TRBV28, the J gene TRBJ2-5; TRBD2 matches 8 bases. Germline V gene lookup returns CDR1 MDHEN and CDR2 SYDVKM. With V trimmed by 6 bases and J by 4 bases, 4 bases remained unmatched. CDR3 size: 13 residues. The CDR3 DNA follows: TGTGCCAGCAGCCCCGCGGGGGGAGAGACCCAGTACTTC. It encodes CASSPAGGETQYF.

Notes on this clone: The same CDR3 can be traced to other DNA sequences in this sample. This chain links TRBV18 with TRBJ2-7, with TRBD1 identical over 8 bases. The germline gives CDR1 KGHSH, CDR2 LQKENI. The CDR3 totals 14 residues. Germline trimming cut 6 bases from V and 2 bases from J; bases unmatched to any gene: 6. DNA of the CDR3: TGTGCCAGCTCGCCCGGACAGGGTACCTACGAGCAGTACTTC. The encoded protein is CASSPGQGTYEQYF. The full variable domain, its missing parts supplied by reference TRBV18 and TRBJ2-7, is NAGVMQNPRHLVRRRGQEARLRCSPMKGHSHVYWYRQLPEEGLKFMVYLQKENIIDESGMPKERFSAEFPKEGPSILRIQQVVRGDSAAYFCASSPGQGTYEQYFGPGTRLTVT.

V gene TRBV5-4 combines with J gene TRBJ2-3; D perhaps matches TRBD2 (6 bases). The CDR3 contains 17 residues. The V and J ends lost 2 bases and 0 bases respectively, with 16 bases between them. Germline-derived CDR1 and CDR2 are SGHNT and YYREEE (reference sequence). CDR3 sequence: CASSFPGGGASTDTQYF. As DNA, the CDR3 is TGTGCCAGCAGCTTCCCCGGCGGCGGGGCTAGCACAGATACGCAGTATTTT. Full variable domain (remainder filled in from reference TRBV5-4 and TRBJ2-3): ETGVTQSPTHLIKTRGQQVTLRCSSQSGHNTVSWYQQALGQGPQFIFQYYREEENGRGNFPPRFSGLQFPNYSSELNVNALELDDSALYLCASSFPGGGASTDTQYFGPGTRLTVL.

This clone showed up just once. The chain recombines TRBV5-1 with TRBJ2-3; D gene uncertain. The germline V gene has CDR1 SGHRS and CDR2 YFSETQ. V dropped 4 bases and J dropped 7 bases, with 7 bases sitting between them. The CDR3 is 11 amino acids. Here the CDR3 reads CASSAYNTQYF. CDR3 in DNA: TGCGCCAGCAGCGCGTATAATACGCAGTATTTT.

The sample holds a few counts of this clone. The chain combines TRBV2 with TRBJ1-4; 7 nucleotides line up with TRBD1. The CDR3 contains 15 residues. Looked up from germline, CDR1 is SNHLY and CDR2 is FYNNEI. Germline trimming cut 5 bases from V and 3 bases from J; bases unmatched to any gene: 6. The DNA of the CDR3 is TGTGCCAGCAGTTCACAGGGGACTGCTAATGAAAAACTGTTTTTT. Translation: CASSSQGTANEKLFF.

This rearrangement joins TRBV7-2 to TRBJ1-1; possibly TRBD1 for D (6 bases). V gave up 5 bases and J gave up 0 bases, with 10 bases separating them. The CDR3 spans 14 residues. Germline lookup yields CDR1 SGHTA and CDR2 FQGNSA. CDR3 nucleotides: TGTGCCAGCAGCCCACGACAGGTGAACACTGAAGCTTTCTTT. Residues: CASSPRQVNTEAFF. The full variable domain, in which reference TRBV7-2 and TRBJ1-1 provide the parts outside the CDR3, is GAGVSQSPSNKVTEKGKDVELRCDPISGHTALYWYRQSLGQGLEFLIYFQGNSAPDKSGLPSDRFSAERTGGSVSTLTIQRTQQEDSAVYLCASSPRQVNTEAFFGQGTRLTVV.

This clone turned up a few times. J is TRBJ2-1 and V is TRBV7-2; perhaps TRBD1 as D (5 bases). The V gene's germline CDR1 is SGHTA and CDR2 FQGNSA. V shed 5 bases and J shed 4 bases, with 12 bases lying between them. This CDR3 is 14 amino acids long. In DNA form, the CDR3 reads TGTGCCAGCAGCCGGTTAGGGGTTTACAATGAGCAGTTCTTC. This sequence encodes CASSRLGVYNEQFF.

The rearrangement links TRBV5-1 to TRBJ2-7; tentatively, D is TRBD1 (6 bases). Trimming took 4 bases from V and 0 from J, leaving 8 bases between them. Germline values: CDR1 SGHRS, CDR2 YFSETQ. This CDR3 contains 13 residues. CDR3 DNA: TGCGCCAGCAGCGGGGACAACTCCTACGAGCAGTACTTC. Amino acids: CASSGDNSYEQYF.

This CDR3 is CATMSNTEAFF. CDR3 bases: TGTGCCACCATGTCGAACACTGAAGCTTTCTTT. V usage is TRBV28 and J usage is TRBJ1-1; D is ambiguous. The CDR3 has 11 amino acids. Germline CDR1 reads MDHEN; CDR2 reads SYDVKM. V was clipped by 10 bases and J by 1 base, with 7 bases between them. Filled out from reference TRBV28 and TRBJ1-1, the complete variable domain reads DVKVTQSSRYLVKRTGEKVFLECVQDMDHENMFWYRQDPGLGLRLIYFSYDVKMKEKGDIPEGYSVSREKKERFSLILESASTNQTSMYLCATMSNTEAFFGQGTRLTVV.

The chain employs TRBV5-1 and TRBJ2-2; the match to TRBD1 covers 7 bases. This CDR3 region has 16 residues. The junction had 7 bases not matched to a gene; V was cut back by 1 base and J by 4 bases. Germline V gives CDR1 SGHRS, CDR2 YFSETQ. In DNA, the CDR3 is TGCGCCAGCAGCTTGACCCTACAGGGGACCACCGGGGAGCTGTTTTTT. Encoded protein: CASSLTLQGTTGELFF.

The chain joins TRBV20-1 to TRBJ2-5; D unresolved. The CDR3 is 11 amino acids. Per germline, CDR1 DFQATT and CDR2 SNEGSKA (reference sequence). V gave up 2 bases and J gave up 3 bases, with 4 bases separating them. CDR3 amino acids: CSARTKETQYF. The CDR3 DNA reads TGCAGTGCTAGAACTAAAGAGACCCAGTACTTC.

The gene calls are TRBV29-1 and TRBJ2-7; 7 bases map to TRBD1. Germline-derived CDR1 and CDR2 are SQVTM and ANQGSEA. The CDR3 length is 15 residues. Unmatched junction bases numbered 10, after V lost 4 bases and J lost 1 base. This chain's CDR3 is CSVGGAAGGSYEQYF. As DNA, the CDR3 is TGCAGCGTTGGAGGTGCGGCAGGGGGTTCCTACGAGCAGTACTTC.

This sequence joins TRBV2 and TRBJ1-4, with D unclear. Germline loops: CDR1 SNHLY, CDR2 FYNNEI. The V end was cut by 0 bases, the J end by 7 bases, with 15 bases between. The CDR3 runs 16 residues. CDR3 sequence: CASSEALSGGSEKLFF. Here the CDR3 DNA reads TGTGCCAGCAGTGAAGCGCTTTCGGGTGGGTCTGAAAAACTGTTTTTT.

The CDR3 DNA follows: TGTGCCAGCAGCCCACTGCGGGGGACGCAGTATTTT. Encoded protein: CASSPLRGTQYF. This chain uses TRBV12-3 or TRBV12-4 with TRBJ2-3; TRBD2 aligns across 7 bases. The junction had 6 bases not matched to a gene; V was cut back by 6 bases and J by 9 bases. The CDR3 length is 12 residues.

The chain uses TRBV25-1 and TRBJ2-7; 8 bases fit TRBD1. V was clipped by 4 bases and J by 0 bases; unmatched bases: 14. Germline loops: CDR1 MGHDK, CDR2 SYGVNS. The CDR3 is 18 residues long. The CDR3: CASSGTGIGVKSSYEQYF. In DNA, the CDR3 is TGTGCCAGCAGTGGGACAGGGATCGGCGTGAAGAGCTCCTACGAGCAGTACTTC.

This rearrangement joins TRBV5-1 to TRBJ1-4; tentatively, D is TRBD1 (6 bases). The V gene lost 0 bases and the J gene lost 7 bases, with 13 bases spanning the gap. The CDR3 consists of 15 residues. Germline V gene lookup returns CDR1 SGHRS and CDR2 YFSETQ. Written as DNA, the CDR3 is TGCGCCAGCAGCTTGGAGGGGGTGGCCGGTGAAAAACTGTTTTTT. This encodes CASSLEGVAGEKLFF.

This clone came up once. The gene calls are TRBV4-1 and TRBJ2-1, with D possibly being TRBD1 (6 bases). The CDR3 length is 15 residues. With 4 bases removed from V and 4 bases from J, the gap between germline ends came to 14 bases. Germline CDR1 and CDR2: MGHRA and YSYEKL. The DNA of the CDR3 is TGCGCCAGCAGCCGCAACCGGGACATATACAATGAGCAGTTCTTC. Protein product: CASSRNRDIYNEQFF.

The chain combines TRBV6-5 with TRBJ1-2, with D hard to call. The germline gives CDR1 MNHEY, CDR2 SVGAGI. V dropped 7 bases and J dropped 4 bases, with 10 bases sitting between them. The CDR3 runs 12 residues. The CDR3 is CASIGKPYGYTF. The CDR3 DNA follows: TGTGCCAGCATTGGCAAACCCTATGGCTACACCTTC.

The rearrangement joins TRBV7-9 to TRBJ1-3, with D perhaps matching TRBD1 (6 bases). V lost 4 bases and J 8 bases, leaving 21 bases between the germline ends. The CDR3 is made up of 16 amino acids. In germline, CDR1 is SEHNR, CDR2 FQNEAQ (reference sequence). The CDR3 DNA sequence: TGTGCCAGCAGCTACCCTCAGGACAGCAAGGGGGACACCATATATTTT. Its protein product is CASSYPQDSKGDTIYF.